This entry describes one T cell receptor (beta chain). The template was genomic DNA from peripheral blood, not RNA. The data were obtained in a study of T cell repertoires in aging, cancer and after chemotherapy. CDR1 SEHNR and CDR2 FQNEAQ come from the germline V gene (reference sequence). The CDR3 has 18 residues. Trimming cost V 2 bases and J 7 bases; bases outside gene matches: 10. Rearranged V-D-J TRB sequences were amplified with a mixed TRB-A/B primer pool. TCRdb itself ran the multiplex PCR reads through MiXCR, one entry per CDR3 protein. The sample holds about 5,000 distinct CDR3 sequences, 20% seen once.

The receptor comes from a human donor in good health. The donor label of this sample is uncertain. The chain employs TRBV7-9 and TRBJ2-1; 14 bases fit TRBD2. The sample taken for sequencing was blood. The DNA for the CDR3 is TGTGCCAGCAGCTTATCGGCAGGGACTAGCGGGAGTGGGAATGAGCAGTTCTTC. Translating gives CASSLSAGTSGSGNEQFF.